This T cell receptor (beta chain) was observed in a study of blood T cells in healthy people across ages. Notes on the study in general: Roughly linearly, TCR beta diversity per million T cells fell as age increased.

Germline CDR1 reads SGHDT; CDR2 reads YYEEEE. CDR3 length: 16 amino acids. The trim removed 0 bases at V and 5 bases at J, leaving 8 bases unmatched. Primers used in a second PCR of about 7 to 12 cycles were a sample-barcoded 5' primer and a J-beta primer mix. TCRdb reanalysed the 5' RACE reads using MiXCR and keeps one entry per CDR3 protein. The sample holds about a million distinct CDR3 sequences, 30% to 40% seen once. In the case of this clonotype: Its antigen remains unidentified.

The rearrangement uses TRBV5-6 and TRBJ2-5; 9 bases line up with TRBD2. The sample taken for sequencing was blood. The TCR comes from a man aged 18 to 30 in good health. CDR3 DNA sequence: TGTGCCAGCAGCTTGGTAAAGCTAGCGGGGTATGAGACCCAGTACTTC. It codes for CASSLVKLAGYETQYF.